This TCR beta chain was recovered during a study of control samples from healthy donors and cancer patients. Data came from immunoSEQ multiplex PCR; TCRdb stores just in-frame clones and leaves some out. This table holds tens of thousands of clones, approximately 88% found once. The CDR3 has 12 residues. V was trimmed by 4 bases and J by 2 bases, leaving 6 bases between them. Looked up from germline, CDR1 is SGHDN and CDR2 is FVKESK. The rearrangement links TRBV14 to TRBJ2-7; unclear D gene. This TCR was recovered from a man between 65 and 79 years old with lung cancer. The sequenced sample was PBMCs. The CDR3 DNA follows: TGTGCCAGCAGCCTCCGGCCCTACGAGCAGTACTTC. It yields the protein CASSLRPYEQYF.